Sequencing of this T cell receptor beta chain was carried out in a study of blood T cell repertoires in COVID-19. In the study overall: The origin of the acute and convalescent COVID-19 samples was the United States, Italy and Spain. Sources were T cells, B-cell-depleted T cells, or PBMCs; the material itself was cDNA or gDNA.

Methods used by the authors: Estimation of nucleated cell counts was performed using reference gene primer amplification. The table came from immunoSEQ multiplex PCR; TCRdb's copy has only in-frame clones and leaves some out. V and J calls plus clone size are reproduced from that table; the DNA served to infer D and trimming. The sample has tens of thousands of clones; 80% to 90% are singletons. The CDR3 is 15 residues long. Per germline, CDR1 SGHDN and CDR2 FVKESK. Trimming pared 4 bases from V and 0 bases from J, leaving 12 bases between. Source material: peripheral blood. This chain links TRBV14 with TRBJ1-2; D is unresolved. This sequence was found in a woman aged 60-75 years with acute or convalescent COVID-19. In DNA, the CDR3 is TGTGCCAGCAGCCCCCGTAGCCCCCCTAACTATGGCTACACCTTC. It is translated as CASSPRSPPNYGYTF.